These T cell receptor beta chains were read from a single sample in a study of CD8 T cells in Susac syndrome. In TCRdb, the immunoSEQ multiplex PCR reads were re-called with MiXCR into one record per CDR3 protein. The table has some 160,000 distinct CDR3 sequences, about 91% seen once. Material for sequencing was CD4+ T cells from PBMCs. Every receptor here comes from a human donor in good health. Both conserved end residues are part of each CDR3. D genes are given only for firm matches. Not every row has a clone size; where given, it reads once, few, many or a size class.

clone_size: once; v_call: TRBV6-5; j_call: TRBJ1-1; d_call: -; cdr3_nt: TGTGCCAGCAGTTACGCCGGACGCTTGAACACTGAAGCTTTCTTT; cdr3_aa: CASSYAGRLNTEAFF
clone_size: -; v_call: TRBV2; j_call: TRBJ2-1; d_call: -; cdr3_nt: TGTGCCAGCAGAGGACAGAGTACCTACAATGAGCAGTTCTTC; cdr3_aa: CASRGQSTYNEQFF
clone_size: -; v_call: TRBV18; j_call: TRBJ1-1; d_call: -; cdr3_nt: TGTGCCAGCTCACCACCGCAGGGCGCTGAAGCTTTCTTT; cdr3_aa: CASSPPQGAEAFF
clone_size: -; v_call: TRBV7-9; j_call: TRBJ2-7; d_call: -; cdr3_nt: TGTGCCAGCAGCCCATCGGGACCCTACGGTAGTGACGAGCAGTACTTC; cdr3_aa: CASSPSGPYGSDEQYF
clone_size: -; v_call: TRBV27; j_call: TRBJ2-5; d_call: -; cdr3_nt: TGTGCCAGCAGTTATACGACCAGGGGAGAGACCCAGTACTTC; cdr3_aa: CASSYTTRGETQYF
clone_size: few; v_call: TRBV10-3; j_call: TRBJ1-2; d_call: TRBD1; cdr3_nt: TGTGCCAGCAGCCGACCCTCGACAGGGAACTATGGCTACACCTTC; cdr3_aa: CASSRPSTGNYGYTF
clone_size: -; v_call: TRBV7-9; j_call: TRBJ1-5; d_call: -; cdr3_nt: TGTGCCAGCAGCTTAGGGAGGAACTCGGGCAATCAGCCCCAGCATTTT; cdr3_aa: CASSLGRNSGNQPQHF
clone_size: -; v_call: TRBV7-9; j_call: TRBJ2-3; d_call: TRBD2; cdr3_nt: TGTGCCAGCAGGAGGACTAGCGGGGCAGCAGATACGCAGTATTTT; cdr3_aa: CASRRTSGAADTQYF
clone_size: -; v_call: TRBV28; j_call: TRBJ2-1; d_call: TRBD2; cdr3_nt: TGTGCCAGCAGTTCTAGCGGGGGGGCCTACAATGAGCAGTTCTTC; cdr3_aa: CASSSSGGAYNEQFF
clone_size: -; v_call: TRBV6-2/TRBV6-3; j_call: TRBJ1-6; d_call: -; cdr3_nt: TGTGCCAGCAGTCGCGAACAGGACGAACTGACTTCACCCCTCCACTTT; cdr3_aa: CASSREQDELTSPLHF
clone_size: -; v_call: TRBV18; j_call: TRBJ2-7; d_call: -; cdr3_nt: TGTGCCAGCTCACCAGGACTTCGCTACGAGCAGTACTTC; cdr3_aa: CASSPGLRYEQYF
clone_size: -; v_call: TRBV11-2; j_call: TRBJ2-3; d_call: TRBD2; cdr3_nt: TGTGCCAGCAGCTTAGTGGGGACTAGCGGGAGTGTGGGAACGCAGTATTTT; cdr3_aa: CASSLVGTSGSVGTQYF
clone_size: -; v_call: TRBV9; j_call: TRBJ1-6; d_call: -; cdr3_nt: TGTGCCAGCAGCGCCCCACGGGGGGTTATCGATTCACCCCTCCACTTT; cdr3_aa: CASSAPRGVIDSPLHF
clone_size: -; v_call: TRBV6-6; j_call: TRBJ1-4; d_call: -; cdr3_nt: TGTGCCAGCAGTTACCTGGGCGGGGGTGAAAAACTGTTTTTT; cdr3_aa: CASSYLGGGEKLFF
clone_size: -; v_call: TRBV30; j_call: TRBJ2-4; d_call: -; cdr3_nt: TGTGCCTGGAGTGTAGGGGCCAGTACCATTCAGTACTTC; cdr3_aa: CAWSVGASTIQYF
clone_size: -; v_call: TRBV18; j_call: TRBJ2-3; d_call: TRBD2; cdr3_nt: TGTGCCAGCTCACCATTGGGACTACCCACAGATACGCAGTATTTT; cdr3_aa: CASSPLGLPTDTQYF
clone_size: -; v_call: TRBV29-1; j_call: TRBJ2-1; d_call: TRBD2; cdr3_nt: TGCAGCGTTGGGGGGGGGAGCGGGAGGGTACTCAATGAGCAGTTCTTC; cdr3_aa: CSVGGGSGRVLNEQFF
clone_size: -; v_call: TRBV4-1; j_call: TRBJ2-2; d_call: -; cdr3_nt: TGCGCCAGCAGCCCTACCAAAGCGGGTGATAACACCGGGGAGCTGTTTTTT; cdr3_aa: CASSPTKAGDNTGELFF
clone_size: -; v_call: TRBV27; j_call: TRBJ1-5; d_call: TRBD1; cdr3_nt: TGTGCCAGCAGTAGACAGGGCGGCAATCAGCCCCAGCATTTT; cdr3_aa: CASSRQGGNQPQHF
clone_size: -; v_call: TRBV7-6; j_call: TRBJ2-3; d_call: TRBD1; cdr3_nt: TGTGCCAGCAGCTTGACCGCCCAGGGGGGCACAGATACGCAGTATTTT; cdr3_aa: CASSLTAQGGTDTQYF
clone_size: -; v_call: TRBV12-3/TRBV12-4; j_call: TRBJ2-7; d_call: -; cdr3_nt: TGTGCCAGCAGTCTTGACAGGAGCTACGAGCAGTACTTC; cdr3_aa: CASSLDRSYEQYF
clone_size: -; v_call: TRBV7-6; j_call: TRBJ1-3; d_call: -; cdr3_nt: TGTGCCAGCAGCTTAGACTTGGGAGGAAACACCATATATTTT; cdr3_aa: CASSLDLGGNTIYF
clone_size: -; v_call: TRBV28; j_call: TRBJ2-4; d_call: -; cdr3_nt: TGTGCCAGCAGTTTTGGAGGTTTAGCCAAAAACATTCAGTACTTC; cdr3_aa: CASSFGGLAKNIQYF
clone_size: once; v_call: TRBV28; j_call: TRBJ2-2; d_call: TRBD2; cdr3_nt: TGTGCCAGCAGTTTATGGGCTAGCGGCATCACCGGGGAGCTGTTTTTT; cdr3_aa: CASSLWASGITGELFF
clone_size: -; v_call: TRBV29-1; j_call: TRBJ2-7; d_call: -; cdr3_nt: TGCAGCGTAAACATTCGGAAAGGGGTGGACGAGCAGTACTTC; cdr3_aa: CSVNIRKGVDEQYF
clone_size: -; v_call: TRBV28; j_call: TRBJ2-3; d_call: TRBD1; cdr3_nt: TGTGCCAGCAGTTCAACGGGACAGGGGGCTCCGGATACGCAGTATTTT; cdr3_aa: CASSSTGQGAPDTQYF
clone_size: once; v_call: TRBV20-1; j_call: TRBJ2-3; d_call: -; cdr3_nt: TGCAGTGCTAGAGGCTCAGGGGCGGGCACAGATACGCAGTATTTT; cdr3_aa: CSARGSGAGTDTQYF